This paragraph reports one T cell receptor beta chain. The sample is drawn from a study of T cells in Graves' hyperthyroidism and ophthalmopathy. PBMCs were derived from roughly 9.6 ml fresh peripheral blood. Germline V CDR1 and CDR2: MDHEN, SYDVKM. The CDR3 sequence is 15 residues long. V was cut by 5 bases and J by 4 bases, with 17 bases left in between. RNA transcripts provided the source from which TCR beta CDR3 regions were amplified. Researchers ran a first-round RT-PCR on the TCR CDR3 using the HTBI primer set. One entry per CDR3 protein, called by TCRdb with MiXCR from the multiplex PCR reads. The repertoire includes about 600,000 distinct CDR3 sequences, roughly 14% of them detected once, and about an eighth sits in the top ten.

The receptor was isolated from a woman aged 45-60 years with Graves' ophthalmopathy. The chain links TRBV28 to TRBJ2-5; D gene unclear. The sequenced material came from blood. CDR3 region: CASSPKTSLRETQYF. The CDR3 DNA sequence: TGTGCCAGCAGTCCGAAGACCTCCCTGCGAGAGACCCAGTACTTC.